The 10 T cell receptor beta chains given below trace back to one sample, sequenced in a study of CDR3 diversity in severe acne. TCRdb reprocessed the PCR reads via MiXCR and lists one record per CDR3 protein. Of approximately 90,000 distinct CDR3 sequences in the sample, about half were seen once. Sequenced material: blood. The receptors stem from a male donor with severe acne vulgaris.

This clonotype was seen at least ten times. The chain is built from TRBV20-1 and TRBJ2-5; TRBD2 agrees at 8 bases. The CDR3 has 13 residues. Per the germline V gene, CDR1 is DFQATT and CDR2 is SNEGSKA (reference sequence). Trimming at V came to 5 bases and at J to 1 base, leaving 3 bases not matched to a gene. The chain's CDR3 is CSAPAGGQETQYF. CDR3 sequence (DNA): TGCAGTGCTCCCGCGGGGGGCCAAGAGACCCAGTACTTC.

CDR3 sequence reads: CASSQNSGRATGELFF. The DNA of the CDR3 is TGTGCCAGCAGCCAAAATAGCGGGAGGGCCACCGGGGAGCTGTTTTTT. The genes are TRBV7-2 and TRBJ2-2, with 11 bases fitting TRBD2. The V and J ends lost 5 bases and 4 bases, in that order; junction bases with no gene match: 6. The CDR3 spans 16 residues. From germline, CDR1 is SGHTA and CDR2 FQGNSA.

This clonotype was counted only a few times. The genes are TRBV7-3 and TRBJ2-1; the match to TRBD2 covers 8 bases. The germline V gene encodes CDR1 SGHTA and CDR2 FQGTGA. After removal of 5 bases from V and 2 bases from J, the junction contained 5 bases not matched to a gene. The CDR3 runs 15 residues. The CDR3 protein is CASSPGTSPYNEQFF. For the CDR3, the DNA is TGTGCCAGCAGCCCCGGGACTAGTCCCTACAATGAGCAGTTCTTC.

This clonotype ranks as medium-sized. V gene TRBV3-1 combines with J gene TRBJ1-6; TRBD1 might be the D (5 bases). The CDR3 has 14 amino acids. Trimming pared 2 bases from V and 9 bases from J, leaving 11 bases between. Looked up from germline, CDR1 is LGHDT and CDR2 is YNNKEL (reference sequence). The CDR3 nucleotides are TGTGCCAGCAGCCAACAGGGCCAGGGTTCACCCCTCCACTTT. Amino acid sequence: CASSQQGQGSPLHF. Filled out from reference TRBV3-1 and TRBJ1-6, the complete variable domain reads DTAVSQTPKYLVTQMGNDKSIKCEQNLGHDTMYWYKQDSKKFLKIMFSYNNKELIINETVPNRFSPKSPDKAHLNLHINSLELGDSAVYFCASSQQGQGSPLHFGNGTRLTVT.

A word on this clonotype: Since a much larger clone is just one base distant, this may be a read error. This chain links TRBV20-1 with TRBJ2-3, with 13 bases aligning to TRBD2. The germline CDR1 and CDR2 sequences are DFQATT and SNEGSKA (reference sequence). The CDR3 contains 15 residues. CDR3 nucleotides: TGCGGTGCTGATACTAGCGGGAGGGGCACAGATACGCAGTATTTT. It translates to CGADTSGRGTDTQYF.

The rearrangement links TRBV6-1 to TRBJ1-3; 7 nucleotides agree with TRBD1. The V gene end was trimmed by 3 bases and the J gene end by 4 bases; junction bases not matched to a gene: 9. Germline V gene data show CDR1 as MNHNS and CDR2 as SASEGT. The CDR3 totals 16 residues. Written as DNA, the CDR3 is TGTGCCAGCAGTGATCTACAGGGGACTTCAGGAAACACCATATATTTT. Translated, it gives CASSDLQGTSGNTIYF.

The rearrangement joins TRBV25-1 to TRBJ2-5; D gene unclear. CDR1 MGHDK and CDR2 SYGVNS come from the germline V gene. V lost 3 bases to trimming and J lost 1 base, with 12 bases between them. There are 15 residues in the CDR3. CDR3 in amino acids: CASSDTETLQETQYF. The CDR3 nucleotides read TGTGCCAGCAGTGATACAGAGACACTCCAAGAGACCCAGTACTTC.

The chain links TRBV4-2 to TRBJ2-3; TRBD2 matches at 9 bases. The germline gives CDR1 LGHNA, CDR2 YNFKEQ. V was pared by 3 bases and J by 0 bases, with 7 bases of the junction left unmatched. The CDR3 covers 17 residues. The CDR3 reads CASSHEGLALSTDTQYF. CDR3 bases: TGTGCCAGCAGCCATGAAGGACTAGCGCTAAGCACAGATACGCAGTATTTT.

This clonotype was counted only a few times. The V gene is TRBV18, the J gene TRBJ1-6; D remains ambiguous. Germline CDR1 and CDR2: KGHSH and LQKENI. Between the trimmed V and J ends, which lost 3 bases and 7 bases, there was a span of 7 bases. This CDR3 contains 13 residues. The CDR3: CASSPDKNSPLHF. The CDR3 nucleotides read TGTGCCAGCTCACCCGACAAGAATTCACCCCTCCACTTT. Supplemented by reference TRBV18 and TRBJ1-6, the full variable domain reads NAGVMQNPRHLVRRRGQEARLRCSPMKGHSHVYWYRQLPEEGLKFMVYLQKENIIDESGMPKERFSAEFPKEGPSILRIQQVVRGDSAAYFCASSPDKNSPLHFGNGTRLTVT.

Regarding this clonotype: This may be a read error, as it is one base from a much larger clone. The conserved closing phenylalanine or tryptophan is absent in this CDR3, likely reflecting a read error. The J gene is TRBJ1-5, the V gene TRBV7-2, with unresolved D. From germline, CDR1 is SGHTA and CDR2 FQGNSA. Trimming stripped 4 bases from V and 5 bases from J, with 9 bases between. The CDR3 is 13 amino acids. CDR3 sequence reads: CASSSGRDQPQHL. As DNA, the CDR3 is TGTGCCAGCAGCTCCGGACGGGATCAGCCCCAGCATTTG.